The 19 T cell receptor beta chains listed next were all sequenced from one sample in a study of shared clonotypes between healthy human individuals. Assay: immunoSEQ multiplex PCR; the TCRdb copy retains only in-frame clones and omits some. Among roughly 760,000 clones, over 65% were seen once, and the ten largest hold less than 2%. What was sequenced was memory CD4+ T cells sorted from blood. As for subset: CD45RA-negative fraction. Receptor source: a woman in her 30s in good health.

As DNA, the CDR3 is TGCAGCGTTTTAGGGTCGGGGCAGACCCAGTACTTC. This sequence encodes CSVLGSGQTQYF. V usage is TRBV29-1 and J usage is TRBJ2-5; D tentatively reads TRBD1 or TRBD2 (5 bases each). Germline assignment: CDR1 SQVTM and CDR2 ANQGSEA. Trimming took 5 bases from V and 6 from J, leaving 13 bases between them. The CDR3 extends over 12 amino acids.

The J gene is TRBJ1-3, the V gene TRBV7-6, with TRBD1 matching over 10 bases. J gave up 3 bases and V 4 bases, and 6 bases lay outside the gene matches. CDR1 and CDR2 (germline): SGHVS, FNYEAQ. This CDR3 is 16 amino acids long. In DNA, the CDR3 is TGTGCCAGCAGCTCGACAGGGGGCGCTGGTGGAAACACCATATATTTT. Residues: CASSSTGGAGGNTIYF.

The rearrangement joins TRBV5-6 to TRBJ1-3; D perhaps matches TRBD1 (5 bases). Per germline, CDR1 SGHDT and CDR2 YYEEEE. V shed 1 base and J shed 2 bases, with 7 bases lying between them. CDR3 length equals 14 residues. CDR3 loop: CASSLPGAGNTIYF. The CDR3 DNA is TGTGCCAGCAGCTTGCCGGGGGCTGGAAACACCATATATTTT.

The V call is TRBV2, the J call TRBJ2-6; tentative D call: TRBD2 (6 bases). The CDR3 runs 16 residues. With 6 bases removed from V and 2 bases from J, the gap between germline ends came to 14 bases. CDR1 is SNHLY, CDR2 FYNNEI, per germline. The CDR3 reads CASSLTGVAGANVLTF. DNA for the CDR3: TGTGCCAGCAGCTTAACGGGGGTAGCTGGGGCCAACGTCCTGACTTTC.

The chain joins TRBV28 to TRBJ2-2; unclear D gene. CDR1 and CDR2 from the germline V gene are MDHEN and SYDVKM. V dropped 4 bases and J dropped 4 bases, with 4 bases sitting between them. The CDR3 has 12 residues. CDR3: CASSSLTGELFF. The CDR3 region has the DNA TGTGCCAGCAGTTCCCTCACCGGGGAGCTGTTTTTT.

The V and J genes are TRBV30 and TRBJ2-4; 7 bases map to TRBD2. The CDR3 runs to 15 residues. Germline assignment: CDR1 GTSNPN and CDR2 SVGIG (reference sequence). V was clipped by 3 bases and J by 6 bases; unmatched bases: 11. The CDR3: CAWRKRDLERNIQYF. The CDR3 nucleotides read TGTGCCTGGAGAAAGCGGGACCTCGAACGAAACATTCAGTACTTC.

This chain connects TRBV14 to TRBJ2-1; TRBD2 matches 11 bases. J was trimmed by 10 bases and V by 0 bases; bases with no gene match: 8. This CDR3 contains 16 residues. The germline V gene encodes CDR1 SGHDN and CDR2 FVKESK. CDR3 loop: CASSQDVLAGVGEQFF. CDR3 sequence (DNA): TGTGCCAGCAGCCAAGATGTACTAGCGGGAGTAGGAGAGCAGTTCTTC.

This clone was observed once. The chain has TRBV5-1 and TRBJ2-1; TRBD2 is a possible D gene (6 bases). The germline V gene encodes CDR1 SGHRS and CDR2 YFSETQ. V lost 2 bases, J lost 5 bases, and 17 bases lay in between. The CDR3 sequence is 16 residues long. CDR3 sequence reads: CASSFNSGVGNNEQFF. In nucleotides, the CDR3 is TGCGCCAGCAGCTTCAATTCGGGAGTTGGGAACAATGAGCAGTTCTTC.

The chain links TRBV7-2 to TRBJ2-2; no reliable D call. This CDR3 has 15 residues. Deletions cut 5 bases from V and 0 bases from J, with 10 bases between. Looked up from germline, CDR1 is SGHTA and CDR2 is FQGNSA. The CDR3 bases are TGTGCCAGCAGCCCCCCTGTTACGAACACCGGGGAGCTGTTTTTT. Translation: CASSPPVTNTGELFF.

This chain connects TRBV2 to TRBJ2-7; no clear D gene. CDR1 is SNHLY, CDR2 FYNNEI, per germline. Trimming took 4 bases from V and 3 from J, leaving 10 bases between them. The CDR3 covers 13 residues. CDR3 region: CASSVVQSYEQYF. The CDR3 DNA follows: TGTGCCAGCAGTGTGGTCCAGAGCTACGAGCAGTACTTC.

This clone was detected a few times. The chain is built from TRBV5-5 and TRBJ1-3, with D perhaps matching TRBD1 (5 bases). From germline, CDR1 is SGHKS and CDR2 YYEKEE (reference sequence). V dropped 0 bases and J dropped 0 bases, with 13 bases sitting between them. There are 17 residues in the CDR3. CDR3 protein: CASSLEGTSSSGNTIYF. The CDR3 DNA reads as TGTGCCAGCAGCTTGGAGGGGACTTCTAGCTCTGGAAACACCATATATTTT.

The chain uses TRBV28 and TRBJ1-2; tentatively, D is TRBD1 (6 bases). V was trimmed by 0 bases and J by 3 bases, leaving 17 bases between them. There are 17 residues in the CDR3. Per germline, CDR1 MDHEN and CDR2 SYDVKM. CDR3 sequence reads: CASSLWETGPFDYGYTF. The CDR3 region has the DNA TGTGCCAGCAGTTTATGGGAGACAGGCCCTTTTGACTATGGCTACACCTTC.

This clone came up a few times. V usage is TRBV19 and J usage is TRBJ1-2; TRBD1 agrees at 7 bases. Trimming took 5 bases from V and 6 from J; bases not matched to a gene: 6. The CDR3 runs 13 residues. Germline CDR1 reads LNHDA; CDR2 reads SQIVND (reference sequence). CDR3 nucleotides: TGTGCCAGTAGTGCGACAGGGTCCCATGGCTACACCTTC. Translation gives CASSATGSHGYTF.

The gene calls are TRBV2 and TRBJ2-1; D not resolved. The V gene lost 3 bases and the J gene lost 10 bases, with 7 bases spanning the gap. CDR1 is SNHLY, CDR2 FYNNEI, per germline. This CDR3 has 11 residues. This chain's CDR3 is CASSDGREQFF. In nucleotides, the CDR3 is TGTGCCAGCAGTGACGGGCGGGAGCAGTTCTTC.

The chain joins TRBV5-3 to TRBJ2-2, with TRBD2 identical over 9 bases. TRBV5-3 is treated as an ORF (open reading frame) with a function not yet certain. With V trimmed by 0 bases and J by 1 base, 10 bases remained unmatched. The CDR3 runs 19 residues. CDR3 bases: TGTGCCAGAAGCTTGGGAGCGGGAGGTGATTCAGGGAACACCGGGGAGCTGTTTTTT. This translates into CARSLGAGGDSGNTGELFF.

The chain carries TRBV4-1 and TRBJ1-1, with a weak D call TRBD1 (6 bases). Germline V CDR1 and CDR2: MGHRA, YSYEKL. V gave up 4 bases and J gave up 3 bases, with 18 bases separating them. The CDR3 is 16 residues long. CDR3 DNA sequence: TGCGCCAGCAGCCCAGGGGACTATGCAGTGCACACTGAAGCTTTCTTT. Translation gives CASSPGDYAVHTEAFF.

Of note for this clone: Additional DNA sequences in this sample encode the identical CDR3. This sequence joins TRBV7-8 and TRBJ2-6; D gene uncertain. CDR3 length: 15 amino acids. The germline V gene has CDR1 SGHVS and CDR2 FQNEAQ. V was trimmed by 5 bases and J by 0 bases, leaving 8 bases between them. CDR3 loop: CASSLVGSGANVLTF. DNA for the CDR3: TGTGCCAGCAGCCTTGTTGGCTCTGGGGCCAACGTCCTGACTTTC.

This chain links TRBV27 with TRBJ1-3; the match to TRBD1 covers 7 bases. The V segment lost 5 bases and the J segment 4 bases; nucleotides outside the gene matches: 8. Germline V CDR1 and CDR2: MNHEY, SMNVEV (reference sequence). The CDR3 extends over 15 amino acids. CDR3 bases: TGTGCCAGCAGTCCGGCTACAGGGGTAGGAAACACCATATATTTT. This sequence encodes CASSPATGVGNTIYF.

The chain is built from TRBV6-4 and TRBJ2-3; no clear D gene. This CDR3 comprises 15 residues. CDR1 is MRHNA and CDR2 is SNTAGT in the germline V gene. Trimming took 3 bases from V and 0 from J, leaving 10 bases between them. The CDR3 protein is CASSDLGGSTDTQYF. For the CDR3, the DNA is TGTGCCAGCAGTGATCTAGGCGGTAGCACAGATACGCAGTATTTT.